The 29 T cell receptor beta chains reported below all come from one sample, sequenced in a study of neurological immune-mediated disorders. TCRdb re-analysed the 5' RACE reads in MiXCR, keeping a single row per CDR3 protein. The data hold 35,000 to 45,000 distinct CDR3 sequences, with under 4% observed a single time. Described time point: longitudinal time-point 1 (baseline). The specimen was PBMCs. The receptors come from a woman in her sixties with multiple sclerosis.

There are a few counts of this clonotype. The chain is built from TRBV28 and TRBJ2-7, with D tentatively TRBD2 (7 bases). This CDR3 region has 13 residues. V shed 8 bases and J shed 3 bases, with 14 bases lying between them. Germline V lookup: CDR1 MDHEN, CDR2 SYDVKM. CDR3 bases: TGTGCCAGCGAGGGGGGGGCGGTCTACGAGCAGTACTTC. Residues: CASEGGAVYEQYF.

This clonotype was recorded at least ten times. This chain joins TRBV14 and TRBJ1-2; a possible D gene is TRBD1 (6 bases). Trimming removed 1 base at V and 7 bases at J, with 10 bases between. The CDR3 is made up of 13 amino acids. Germline assignment: CDR1 SGHDN and CDR2 FVKESK. The CDR3 loop reads CASSQARDIGYTF. The CDR3 DNA follows: TGTGCCAGCAGCCAAGCCCGGGACATTGGCTACACCTTC.

This clonotype was counted ten times or more. The J gene is TRBJ2-3, the V gene TRBV6-5; D gene unclear. The germline V gene encodes CDR1 MNHEY and CDR2 SVGAGI. V was cut by 6 bases and J by 0 bases, with 10 bases left in between. This CDR3 is 14 amino acids long. The CDR3 DNA reads TGTGCCAGCAGCCTCCAGGACAGCACAGATACGCAGTATTTT. This sequence encodes CASSLQDSTDTQYF.

This clonotype appeared many times. This chain links TRBV18 with TRBJ1-5; tentatively, D is TRBD1 (5 bases). V lost 4 bases and J lost 0, with 10 bases in between. This CDR3 contains 15 residues. Looked up from germline, CDR1 is KGHSH and CDR2 is LQKENI. The CDR3 loop reads CASSRQPFSNQPQHF. The CDR3 DNA reads TGTGCCAGCTCACGACAGCCCTTTAGCAATCAGCCCCAGCATTTT.

The chain recombines TRBV29-1 with TRBJ1-3; no definite D call. This CDR3 spans 13 amino acids. The germline V gene has CDR1 SQVTM and CDR2 ANQGSEA. V lost 7 bases and J lost 1, with 11 bases in between. The CDR3 DNA follows: TGCAGCGCACTTCGGAGGTCTGGAAACACCATATATTTT. It specifies CSALRRSGNTIYF.

This clonotype was counted ten times or more. The chain combines TRBV7-2 with TRBJ2-7; D gene uncertain. Trimming shortened V by 1 base and J by 3 bases, and 13 bases separated the two germline ends. This CDR3 comprises 15 residues. The germline V gene encodes CDR1 SGHTA and CDR2 FQGNSA. The CDR3 sequence is CASSLDGRNLYEQYF. The CDR3 DNA reads as TGTGCCAGCAGCTTAGATGGCAGAAACCTCTACGAGCAGTACTTC. The full variable domain, in which reference TRBV7-2 and TRBJ2-7 provide the parts outside the CDR3, is GAGVSQSPSNKVTEKGKDVELRCDPISGHTALYWYRQSLGQGLEFLIYFQGNSAPDKSGLPSDRFSAERTGGSVSTLTIQRTQQEDSAVYLCASSLDGRNLYEQYFGPGTRLTVT.

The table lists this clonotype with many counts. This chain links TRBV19 with TRBJ1-5; TRBD1 matches at 9 bases. Germline CDR1 is LNHDA and CDR2 is SQIVND (reference sequence). This CDR3 is built from 16 residues. The J segment lost 2 bases and the V segment lost 7 bases, leaving 9 bases of the junction unmatched. The CDR3 region has the DNA TGTGCCAGTACCCCCGGGACAGGGTTTGGCAATCAGCCCCAGCATTTT. Translated, it gives CASTPGTGFGNQPQHF. Full variable domain (outside the CDR3, taken from reference TRBV19 and TRBJ1-5): DGGITQSPKYLFRKEGQNVTLSCEQNLNHDAMYWYRQDPGQGLRLIYYSQIVNDFQKGDIAEGYSVSREKKESFPLTVTSAQKNPTAFYLCASTPGTGFGNQPQHFGDGTRLSIL.

Ten or more counts support this clonotype. The chain uses TRBV5-1 and TRBJ2-7; a weak D match, TRBD1 (5 bases). V lost 0 bases to trimming and J lost 0 bases, with 10 bases between them. This CDR3 contains 15 residues. Germline V gene data show CDR1 as SGHRS and CDR2 as YFSETQ. CDR3: CASSLDPGRSYEQYF. CDR3 in DNA: TGCGCCAGCAGCTTGGACCCAGGGCGCTCCTACGAGCAGTACTTC.

Sample share makes this clonotype medium-sized. The CDR3 nucleotides read TGTGCCAGCAGCTGGACACTCCAGACCTTTGGCTACACCTTC. This sequence encodes CASSWTLQTFGYTF. The chain couples TRBV5-6 to TRBJ1-2; possibly TRBD1 for D (5 bases). V shed 3 bases and J shed 7 bases, with 16 bases lying between them. The CDR3 is made up of 14 amino acids. Germline CDR1 is SGHDT and CDR2 is YYEEEE.

This clonotype was found many times. The chain couples TRBV18 to TRBJ2-2; D unresolved. The V gene's germline CDR1 is KGHSH and CDR2 LQKENI. The CDR3 is 15 residues long. Trimming stripped 3 bases from V and 1 base from J, with 9 bases between. The CDR3 protein is CASSPTYLNTGELFF. CDR3 bases: TGTGCCAGCTCACCCACCTACTTGAACACCGGGGAGCTGTTTTTT.

This clonotype was observed at least ten times. The chain combines TRBV10-3 with TRBJ1-4, with 10 nucleotides matching TRBD1. The CDR3 extends over 18 amino acids. V was pared by 5 bases and J by 1 base, with 10 bases of the junction left unmatched. CDR1 and CDR2 (germline): ENHRY, SYGVKD. For the CDR3, the DNA is TGTGCCATCAGTCATGCCGGGACAGGGGCTGGAACTAATGAAAAACTGTTTTTT. Its translation is CAISHAGTGAGTNEKLFF.

The sample holds many counts of this clonotype. This chain joins TRBV3-1 and TRBJ1-3, with 7 bases identical to TRBD1. Unmatched junction bases numbered 9, after V lost 6 bases and J lost 1 base. In germline, CDR1 is LGHDT, CDR2 YNNKEL (reference sequence). The CDR3 spans 16 residues. As DNA, the CDR3 is TGTGCCAGCAGACGACAGGGTCCGGCTTCTGGAAACACCATATATTTT. This translates into CASRRQGPASGNTIYF.

This clonotype was found many times. The chain combines TRBV12-3 or TRBV12-4 with TRBJ1-2, with D unresolved. Trimming left V 3 bases short and J 3 bases short, with 11 bases between. CDR3 length equals 14 residues. The CDR3 DNA follows: TGTGCCAGCAGTTTTGGGCTTTGGGACTATGGCTACACCTTC. Amino acid sequence: CASSFGLWDYGYTF.

The sample holds many counts of this clonotype. The V and J genes are TRBV9 and TRBJ1-4; no clear D gene. The CDR3 has 16 amino acids. CDR1 is SGDLS and CDR2 is YYNGEE in the germline V gene. With 0 bases removed from V and 4 bases from J, the gap between germline ends came to 13 bases. Here the CDR3 reads CASSVAHDGINEKLFF. In nucleotides, the CDR3 is TGTGCCAGCAGCGTAGCCCACGACGGAATTAATGAAAAACTGTTTTTT. The full variable domain, rest sourced from reference TRBV9 and TRBJ1-4, is DSGVTQTPKHLITATGQRVTLRCSPRSGDLSVYWYQQSLDQGLQFLIQYYNGEERAKGNILERFSAQQFPDLHSELNLSSLELGDSALYFCASSVAHDGINEKLFFGSGTQLSVL.

There are many counts of this clonotype. The genes are TRBV27 and TRBJ2-3; unclear D gene. The CDR3 has 13 residues. Germline assignment: CDR1 MNHEY and CDR2 SMNVEV (reference sequence). Trimming left V 3 bases short and J 4 bases short, with 8 bases between. CDR3 sequence: CASSFLDADTQYF. In DNA form, the CDR3 reads TGTGCCAGCAGTTTTTTGGACGCAGATACGCAGTATTTT.

This clonotype has ten or more counts. The rearrangement links TRBV15 to TRBJ1-1; no clear D gene. Trimming removed 0 bases from V and 0 bases from J, with 11 bases in between. This CDR3 spans 16 amino acids. Germline loops: CDR1 LNHNV, CDR2 YYDKDF (reference sequence). The CDR3 loop is CATSRDRTNMNTEAFF. The CDR3 DNA sequence: TGTGCCACCAGCAGAGATCGAACTAACATGAACACTGAAGCTTTCTTT.

This clonotype was detected ten times or more. The chain couples TRBV20-1 to TRBJ2-5, with 11 bases aligning to TRBD2. Looked up from germline, CDR1 is DFQATT and CDR2 is SNEGSKA (reference sequence). The CDR3 spans 16 residues. V shed 6 bases and J 1 base; nucleotides not matched to a gene: 10. The CDR3 region has the DNA TGCAGTGCCGCGTCCTTTAGCGGGGGGGTCCAAGAGACCCAGTACTTC. Its protein is CSAASFSGGVQETQYF.

This clonotype was detected ten times or more. This rearrangement joins TRBV5-1 to TRBJ1-1; 11 bases fit TRBD1. The CDR3 runs 17 residues. Germline assignment: CDR1 SGHRS and CDR2 YFSETQ. V trimming: 3 bases; J trimming: 2 bases; junction bases outside the gene matches: 9. This chain's CDR3 is CASSWEGQGVANTEAFF. Written as DNA, the CDR3 is TGCGCCAGCAGCTGGGAGGGACAGGGGGTGGCAAACACTGAAGCTTTCTTT.

In this sample, this clonotype turned up many times. J is TRBJ2-7 and V is TRBV10-3, with 10 nucleotides matching TRBD1. Germline V gene data show CDR1 as ENHRY and CDR2 as SYGVKD. The CDR3 has 14 amino acids. V was pared by 7 bases and J by 5 bases, with 8 bases of the junction left unmatched. The CDR3 protein is CAITPGQGDHEQYF. The CDR3 region has the DNA TGTGCCATCACCCCAGGACAGGGGGACCACGAGCAGTACTTC.

This clonotype was detected ten times or more. The genes are TRBV7-8 and TRBJ2-1; TRBD2 might be the D (5 bases). Germline V CDR1 and CDR2: SGHVS, FQNEAQ. The V end lost 1 base, the J end lost 7 bases, and 26 bases lay between the germline ends. The CDR3 sequence is 19 residues long. The CDR3 nucleotides are TGTGCCAGCAGCTTAGTACGCCCCCAGACCCGGATAAGAGGGAATGAGCAGTTCTTC. Protein product: CASSLVRPQTRIRGNEQFF.

About this clonotype itself: Possible read error: a much larger clone is one base away. V is TRBV12-3 or TRBV12-4 and J is TRBJ1-1; 8 bases are a match to TRBD1. This CDR3 comprises 16 residues. This chain's CDR3 is CAGSPGTHRGDTEAFF. CDR3 DNA: TGTGCCGGCAGTCCCGGGACCCACAGGGGGGACACTGAAGCTTTCTTT.

In this sample, this clonotype turned up many times. The J gene is TRBJ2-1, the V gene TRBV7-6; D gene ambiguous. V lost 1 base and J lost 4, with 11 bases in between. The length of the CDR3 is 15 residues. Germline CDR1 reads SGHVS; CDR2 reads FNYEAQ. The CDR3 region has the DNA TGTGCCAGCAGCTTAGGTCTCTCCCTTTACAATGAGCAGTTCTTC. It codes for CASSLGLSLYNEQFF.

This clonotype was recorded at least ten times. The genes are TRBV20-1 and TRBJ2-4, with D tentatively TRBD1 or TRBD2 (5 bases each). Trimming removed 2 bases from V and 0 bases from J, with 8 bases in between. Germline values: CDR1 DFQATT, CDR2 SNEGSKA (reference sequence). The CDR3 covers 14 residues. CDR3 coding DNA: TGCAGTGCTAGAACTGGGGGAGCCAAAAACATTCAGTACTTC. This gives the protein CSARTGGAKNIQYF.

This clonotype appeared many times. CDR3 DNA sequence: TGCAGTGCCCCGGGACAGGGCAACTACGAGCAGTACTTC. This codes for CSAPGQGNYEQYF. The V call is TRBV20-1, the J call TRBJ2-7; 9 bases are shared with TRBD1. V shed 6 bases and J 3 bases; nucleotides not matched to a gene: 6. Germline CDR1 is DFQATT and CDR2 is SNEGSKA (reference sequence). The CDR3 has 13 residues.

This clonotype was detected many times. The V and J genes are TRBV3-1 and TRBJ1-3; 7 bases match TRBD1. This CDR3 has 17 amino acids. Germline CDR1 LGHDT, CDR2 YNNKEL (reference sequence). With V trimmed by 2 bases and J by 6 bases, 13 bases remained unmatched. Here the CDR3 DNA reads TGTGCCAGCAGCCAAACCACGACAGGGACACTACTAAACACCATATATTTT. Encoded protein: CASSQTTTGTLLNTIYF.

This clonotype was detected many times. The rearrangement uses TRBV5-1 and TRBJ2-5; D gene uncertain. The CDR3 is made up of 12 amino acids. Germline V lookup: CDR1 SGHRS, CDR2 YFSETQ. Deletions cut 1 base from V and 4 bases from J, with 5 bases between. The CDR3 reads CASSLPGETQYF. DNA for the CDR3: TGCGCCAGCAGCTTGCCAGGAGAGACCCAGTACTTC.

This clonotype occurred many times. The chain recombines TRBV5-1 with TRBJ1-6; 10 nucleotides agree with TRBD1. Germline CDR1 and CDR2: SGHRS and YFSETQ. Trimming took 0 bases from V and 5 from J; bases not matched to a gene: 5. This CDR3 spans 17 amino acids. The CDR3 DNA follows: TGCGCCAGCAGCTTGGGACAGGGGGCTTTCGATAATTCACCCCTCCACTTT. This translates into CASSLGQGAFDNSPLHF.

There are many counts of this clonotype. Germline is not matched at one junction end, which may reflect a read error. The chain combines TRBV7-2 with TRBJ1-5; D uncertain. Germline assignment: CDR1 SGHTA and CDR2 FQGNSA. The CDR3 covers 14 residues. The CDR3 loop reads CASSLAVSNQPQHF. In DNA form, the CDR3 reads TGTGCCAGCAGCCTAGCAGTTAGCAATCAGCCCCAGCATTTT.

Ten or more counts support this clonotype. The chain is built from TRBV10-1 and TRBJ2-7; no definite D call. The CDR3 consists of 13 residues. Trimming took off 4 bases at V and 5 bases at J, with 12 bases between the two ends. Germline-derived CDR1 and CDR2 are WNHNN and SYGVQD (reference sequence). CDR3 sequence (DNA): TGCGCCAGCAGTGGGATAAGGGCCAACGAGCAGTACTTC. It codes for CASSGIRANEQYF.